The entry below describes one T cell receptor beta chain. Its cognate antigen is unknown. TCRdb re-analysed the RT-PCR reads in MiXCR, keeping a single row per CDR3 protein. The sample holds 280,000 or so distinct CDR3 sequences, 20% to 25% seen once. This CDR3 is 16 amino acids long. Germline values: CDR1 MDHEN, CDR2 SYDVKM. Trimming took 2 bases from V and 0 from J, leaving 11 bases between them. The record originates from a study of response to subunit inactivated influenza vaccine. Study-wide results and limits: A suggestion made by the authors is that each seasonal influenza vaccination recruits few new T cells.

The V and J genes are TRBV28 and TRBJ1-3, with unresolved D. Sequencing was performed on PBMCs from blood, taken 21 months after vaccination. The TCR comes from a man aged 45-69 years who received an inactivated influenza vaccine. In DNA, the CDR3 is TGTGCCAGCAGTTTACTGTCTATTTCCTCTGGAAACACCATATATTTT. Protein: CASSLLSISSGNTIYF.